This TCR beta chain was observed in a study of T cells in Graves' hyperthyroidism and ophthalmopathy. Whole-study context: Peripheral blood was collected at initial diagnosis, before any treatment.

No progression to ophthalmopathy during 18 months of follow-up defined stable disease. It was RNA transcripts that yielded the amplified TCR beta CDR3 regions. The HTBI primer set drove a first-round RT-PCR of the TCR CDR3. A single record per CDR3 protein comes from TCRdb applying MiXCR to the multiplex PCR reads. The repertoire holds about 480,000 distinct CDR3 sequences, with approximately 15% as singletons. Points from the study as a whole: A 13 V-J signature model discriminated ophthalmopathy versus stable hyperthyroidism. The model foresaw ophthalmopathy a median around 6 months prior to onset.

The CDR3 is made up of 16 amino acids. V was shortened by 6 bases and J by 4 bases, with 21 bases between the two germline ends. Germline V gene data show CDR1 as DFQATT and CDR2 as SNEGSKA (reference sequence). As for this clonotype: The antigen remains undetermined.

The receptor was derived from a woman between 18 and 30 years old with Graves' hyperthyroidism. The chain has TRBV20-1 and TRBJ1-4; D not certain. Sequencing was done on a sample of blood. This CDR3 is CSAARGRSHVNEKLFF. For the CDR3, the DNA is TGCAGTGCCGCCCGAGGACGGAGCCATGTTAATGAAAAACTGTTTTTT.